Shown below are 26 T cell receptor beta chains from a single sample sequenced in a study of blood T cell repertoires in COVID-19. This table comes from immunoSEQ multiplex PCR, and its TCRdb copy is limited to in-frame clones, with some not included. The sample gives about 75,000 clones, 85% to 90% of which show up once; roughly a fifth is in the top ten. Sequenced sample: peripheral blood. The receptors originated from a human donor in a cohort sampled during active COVID-19.

The rearrangement links TRBV24-1 to TRBJ2-3; 8 bases fit TRBD2. The CDR3 extends over 16 amino acids. The ends lost 3 bases at V and 4 bases at J; junction bases unmatched: 8. The germline V gene has CDR1 KGHDR and CDR2 SFDVKD. CDR3 sequence (DNA): TGTGCCACCAGTGATCCCACTAGCGGCCAGGCAGATACGCAGTATTTT. Amino acid sequence: CATSDPTSGQADTQYF.

The chain links TRBV4-3 to TRBJ1-3, with 7 bases that match TRBD1. Looked up from germline, CDR1 is LGHNA and CDR2 is YSLEER. Losses at the gene ends were 3 bases for V and 0 bases for J; bases not matched to a gene: 5. This CDR3 is 16 amino acids long. The CDR3 sequence is CASSQAPGGSGNTIYF. CDR3 nucleotides: TGCGCCAGCAGCCAGGCCCCAGGGGGCTCTGGAAACACCATATATTTT.

This clone was seen only once. The V gene is TRBV3-1 (or the pseudogene TRBV3-2), the J gene TRBJ1-2, with 7 bases matching TRBD1. Germline V lookup: CDR1 LGHDT, CDR2 YNNKEL (reference sequence). The J segment lost 8 bases and the V segment lost 4 bases, leaving 7 bases of the junction unmatched. The CDR3 consists of 13 residues. In DNA form, the CDR3 reads TGTGCCAGCAGCCTAACAGGGGCTAGCGGCTACACCTTC. Protein sequence: CASSLTGASGYTF.

This chain links TRBV6-5 with TRBJ1-3; TRBD1 is a possible D gene (6 bases). This CDR3 spans 15 amino acids. The germline CDR1 and CDR2 sequences are MNHEY and SVGAGI. The ends were cut back, 7 bases at V and 2 bases at J, with 15 bases in the middle. CDR3 nucleotide sequence: TGTGCCAGCACGTTAGCAGGGGCGCCTGGAAACACCATATATTTT. Translating gives CASTLAGAPGNTIYF.

There are a few counts of this clone. The genes are TRBV10-1 and TRBJ2-1; D gene unclear. CDR1 and CDR2 (germline): WNHNN, SYGVQD (reference sequence). The CDR3 is 13 residues long. V was clipped by 2 bases and J by 10 bases, with 12 bases between them. In nucleotides, the CDR3 is TGCGCCAGCAGTGAGAGTGGGCTGAAAGAGCAGTTCTTC. This translates into CASSESGLKEQFF.

The CDR3 region has the DNA TGTGCCAGCAGTACCCAGACAGGGGGCAGCTATGGCTACACCTTC. Translating it yields CASSTQTGGSYGYTF. The chain combines TRBV25-1 with TRBJ1-2, with 10 bases lining up with TRBD1. Per the germline V gene, CDR1 is MGHDK and CDR2 is SYGVNS. Trimming cost V 5 bases and J 4 bases; bases outside gene matches: 7. The CDR3 sequence is 15 residues long.

J is TRBJ2-4 and V is TRBV28, with 7 bases that match TRBD1. Unmatched junction bases numbered 11, after V lost 5 bases and J lost 1 base. This CDR3 spans 17 amino acids. The germline V gene encodes CDR1 MDHEN and CDR2 SYDVKM. The CDR3 DNA follows: TGTGCCAGCAGTCGGACAGGTTACGATGCGGCCAAAAACATTCAGTACTTC. This sequence encodes CASSRTGYDAAKNIQYF.

The chain has TRBV3-1 (or the pseudogene TRBV3-2) and TRBJ1-2; TRBD1 matches at 10 bases. Germline CDR1 is LGHDT and CDR2 is YNNKEL (reference sequence). With V trimmed by 4 bases and J by 8 bases, 7 bases remained unmatched. The CDR3 has 14 amino acids. The CDR3 DNA reads TGTGCCAGCAGCCCCACCGGACAGGGGGGCGGCTACACCTTC. The encoded protein is CASSPTGQGGGYTF.

V usage is TRBV28 and J usage is TRBJ2-7; D may be TRBD1 (6 bases). Germline CDR1 is MDHEN and CDR2 is SYDVKM. V lost 3 bases, J lost 0 bases, and 30 bases lay in between. CDR3 length equals 21 residues. The CDR3 DNA follows: TGTGCCAGCAGTTTTCGGACAATACCCAGCACAGGGAAGGGTTCCTCCTACGAGCAGTACTTC. Its translation: CASSFRTIPSTGKGSSYEQYF.

The DNA of the CDR3 is TGTGCCAGCAGTTATCGCGGGAGCTCCTACAATGAGCAGTTCTTC. It encodes CASSYRGSSYNEQFF. The rearrangement links TRBV6-5 to TRBJ2-1; 7 positions agree with TRBD2. The CDR3 extends over 15 amino acids. Unmatched junction bases numbered 2, after V lost 3 bases and J lost 0 bases. Germline V lookup: CDR1 MNHEY, CDR2 SVGAGI.

This chain joins TRBV21-1 and TRBJ2-7; the D call of TRBD1 is as the table states it, not checked on the DNA. TRBV21-1 is shown as a pseudogene. The CDR3 sequence is 19 residues long. The CDR3 sequence: CASSKDQSSDRGSSYEQYF. The CDR3 bases are TGTGCCAGCAGCAAAGACCAAAGCTCAGACAGGGGGAGCTCCTACGAGCAGTACTTC.

This clone has only a few counts. V is TRBV10-2 and J is TRBJ2-2; D perhaps matches TRBD2 (6 bases). Looked up from germline, CDR1 is WSHSY and CDR2 is SAAADI. The CDR3 contains 14 residues. V was pared by 8 bases and J by 3 bases, with 13 bases between. This chain's CDR3 is CASLEGFDTGELFF. The CDR3 DNA sequence: TGCGCCAGCCTGGAGGGGTTTGACACCGGGGAGCTGTTTTTT.

The chain is built from TRBV27 and TRBJ2-1, with TRBD2 as a possible D gene (6 bases). V was clipped by 2 bases and J by 4 bases, with 30 bases between them. CDR1 is MNHEY, CDR2 SMNVEV, per germline (reference sequence). CDR3 length: 21 amino acids. The CDR3 sequence is CASSLPLPPPSGSGCYNEQFF. The CDR3 bases are TGTGCCAGCAGTTTACCCTTGCCCCCGCCCTCGGGTAGCGGCTGTTACAATGAGCAGTTCTTC.

This clone was detected a few times. This sequence joins TRBV3-1 (or the pseudogene TRBV3-2) and TRBJ1-5; TRBD1 might be the D (5 bases). Germline CDR1 LGHDT, CDR2 YNNKEL (reference sequence). V was clipped by 0 bases and J by 15 bases, with 15 bases between them. The CDR3 has 13 amino acids. CDR3: CASSQDGARALHF. CDR3 coding DNA: TGTGCCAGCAGCCAAGATGGAGCCAGGGCCCTGCATTTT.

V gene TRBV5-4 combines with J gene TRBJ2-1; TRBD1 agrees at 8 bases. After removal of 4 bases from V and 9 bases from J, the junction contained 9 bases not matched to a gene. This CDR3 is built from 14 residues. Germline V CDR1 and CDR2: SGHNT, YYREEE (reference sequence). CDR3 DNA: TGTGCCAGCAGCCTACCGGGACAGGCGTCTGAGCAGTTCTTC. Its translation: CASSLPGQASEQFF.

This chain connects TRBV28 to TRBJ2-3; a possible D gene is TRBD2 (6 bases). Germline V lookup: CDR1 MDHEN, CDR2 SYDVKM. Trimming took 3 bases from V and 3 from J, leaving 13 bases between them. The length of the CDR3 is 15 residues. CDR3 region: CASSFPGSQTDTQYF. In nucleotides, the CDR3 is TGTGCCAGCAGTTTCCCCGGGAGTCAGACAGATACGCAGTATTTT.

The chain is built from TRBV6-4 and TRBJ1-1; perhaps TRBD1 as D (6 bases). CDR3 size: 14 residues. Germline CDR1 is MRHNA and CDR2 is SNTAGT. Trimming took 5 bases from V and 4 from J, leaving 14 bases between them. The DNA for the CDR3 is TGTGCCAGCAGTCAACAGGGTTGGGGCACTGAAGCTTTCTTT. It encodes CASSQQGWGTEAFF.

This chain links TRBV11-2 with TRBJ2-1, with 14 bases lining up with TRBD2. The germline V gene encodes CDR1 SGHAT and CDR2 FQNNGV. The V segment lost 8 bases and the J segment 8 bases; nucleotides outside the gene matches: 5. The CDR3 extends over 14 amino acids. This CDR3 is CASGGTSGSYEQFF. The CDR3 nucleotides are TGTGCCAGCGGGGGGACTAGCGGGAGCTATGAGCAGTTCTTC.

This sequence joins TRBV28 and TRBJ1-5; TRBD1 is a possible D gene (6 bases). Germline CDR1 is MDHEN and CDR2 is SYDVKM. The CDR3 sequence is 15 residues long. With 4 bases removed from V and 4 bases from J, the gap between germline ends came to 14 bases. The chain's CDR3 is CASSSTPGVNQPQHF. In nucleotides, the CDR3 is TGTGCCAGCAGTTCCACCCCAGGGGTAAATCAGCCCCAGCATTTT.

The chain employs TRBV5-6 and TRBJ2-1, with TRBD1 matching 7 bases. J gave up 4 bases and V 4 bases, and 8 bases lay outside the gene matches. The CDR3 contains 15 residues. Germline CDR1 and CDR2: SGHDT and YYEEEE. The CDR3 here is CASSRGQAPYNEQFF. The CDR3 DNA reads TGTGCCAGCAGCCGTGGACAGGCCCCATACAATGAGCAGTTCTTC. The full variable domain, completed using reference TRBV5-6 and TRBJ2-1, is DAGVTQSPTHLIKTRGQQVTLRCSPKSGHDTVSWYQQALGQGPQFIFQYYEEEERQRGNFPDRFSGHQFPNYSSELNVNALLLGDSALYLCASSRGQAPYNEQFFGPGTRLTVL.

The chain joins TRBV28 to TRBJ1-5; a weak D match, TRBD1 (5 bases). CDR1 is MDHEN, CDR2 SYDVKM, per germline. This CDR3 comprises 16 residues. Between the trimmed V and J ends, which lost 1 base and 1 base, there was a span of 11 bases. CDR3 region: CASSLLGQQSNQPQHF. The CDR3, as DNA: TGTGCCAGCAGTTTATTGGGGCAGCAAAGCAATCAGCCCCAGCATTTT.

The chain couples TRBV11-2 to TRBJ2-1; TRBD2 matches at 12 bases. The CDR3 is made up of 19 amino acids. V lost 5 bases, J lost 5 bases, and 16 bases stayed unmatched. Germline CDR1 reads SGHAT; CDR2 reads FQNNGV. CDR3 residues: CASSHEGGRTSGVDNEQFF. The CDR3 region has the DNA TGTGCCAGCAGCCACGAGGGAGGGAGGACTAGCGGGGTAGACAATGAGCAGTTCTTC.

This clone was found once. The gene calls are TRBV3-1 (or the pseudogene TRBV3-2) and TRBJ1-6; weak D call: TRBD1 (5 bases). This CDR3 region has 14 residues. The germline V gene encodes CDR1 LGHDT and CDR2 YNNKEL (reference sequence). V shed 1 base and J shed 7 bases, with 8 bases lying between them. CDR3 amino acids: CASSQGRANSPLHF. CDR3 nucleotides: TGTGCCAGCAGCCAAGGCAGGGCGAATTCACCCCTCCACTTT.

The sample holds one count of this clone. The rearrangement links TRBV19 to TRBJ1-4; D is ambiguous. Trimming shortened V by 5 bases and J by 12 bases, and 22 bases separated the two germline ends. Germline V gene lookup returns CDR1 LNHDA and CDR2 SQIVND (reference sequence). The CDR3 totals 15 residues. The CDR3 nucleotides read TGTGCCAGTAGTCCCTTGATTAGGGCCTCGGAGGAACTGTTTTTT. This codes for CASSPLIRASEELFF.

J is TRBJ1-2 and V is TRBV30; 7 bases are shared with TRBD1. Germline assignment: CDR1 GTSNPN and CDR2 SVGIG (reference sequence). V lost 5 bases to trimming and J lost 7 bases; unmatched junction nucleotides: 13. The CDR3 runs 14 residues. As DNA, the CDR3 is TGTGCCTGGCTCAACTCGGGACAGCTTGTTGGCTACACCTTC. Translating it yields CAWLNSGQLVGYTF.

The genes are TRBV6-5 and TRBJ1-1, with 8 bases matching TRBD1. Germline-derived CDR1 and CDR2 are MNHEY and SVGAGI. The junction had 16 bases not matched to a gene; V was cut back by 8 bases and J by 11 bases. CDR3 length: 14 residues. CDR3 protein: CASDNRGGSSFAFF. Written as DNA, the CDR3 is TGTGCCAGCGACAACAGGGGGGGATCGTCTTTTGCTTTCTTT.